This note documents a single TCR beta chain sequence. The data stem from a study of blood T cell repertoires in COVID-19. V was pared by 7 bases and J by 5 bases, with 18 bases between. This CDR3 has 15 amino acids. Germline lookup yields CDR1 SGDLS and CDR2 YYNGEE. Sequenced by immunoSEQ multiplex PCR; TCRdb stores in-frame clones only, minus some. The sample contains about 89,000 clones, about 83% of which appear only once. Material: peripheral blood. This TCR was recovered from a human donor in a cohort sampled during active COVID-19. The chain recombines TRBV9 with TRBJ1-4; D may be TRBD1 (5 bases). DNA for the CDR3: TGTGCCAGCTCAAAAAACCCGGGGGGAAATGAAAAACTGTTTTTT. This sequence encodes CASSKNPGGNEKLFF.